Here is one T cell receptor (beta chain) with its context. Its antigen is currently unknown. Sequenced by immunoSEQ multiplex PCR; TCRdb stores in-frame clones only, minus some. The data hold 150,000 to 170,000 clones, with roughly 90% observed a single time. From germline, CDR1 is MDHEN and CDR2 SYDVKM. V lost 11 bases to trimming and J lost 8 bases; unmatched junction nucleotides: 15. This CDR3 region has 14 residues. These data are taken from a study of T cell responses to AZD1222 COVID-19 vaccine. Study information: Analysis merged second doses at about 4 or about 12 weeks. Study results and limitations: The donors showed a predominance of white British ancestry and of females, with possible underestimation of clonal diversity.

This clonotype was obtained from an adult in good health. This specimen consisted of peripheral blood, obtained on day 0 of AZD1222 vaccination. The chain is built from TRBV28 and TRBJ1-2; TRBD1 aligns across 9 bases. Here the CDR3 reads CALGGTGPLKGYTF. CDR3 nucleotide sequence: TGTGCCCTGGGGGGGACAGGGCCTCTGAAGGGCTACACCTTC.